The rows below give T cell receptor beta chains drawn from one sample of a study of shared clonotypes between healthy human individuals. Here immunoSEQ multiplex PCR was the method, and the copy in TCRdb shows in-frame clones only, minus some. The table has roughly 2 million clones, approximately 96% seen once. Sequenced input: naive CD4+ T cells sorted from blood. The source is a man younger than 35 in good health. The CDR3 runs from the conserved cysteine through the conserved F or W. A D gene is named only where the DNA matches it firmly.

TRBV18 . CASSPDSQTRNYGYTF
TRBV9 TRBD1 CASSVDTGGKYTEAFF
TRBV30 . CAWSKRGTNTEAFF
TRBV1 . CTSSQGALWATWRALVPKETQYF
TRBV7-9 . CASSPTSLTDTQYF
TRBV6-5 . CASSYSWGEQYF
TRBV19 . CASSPRLGDYGYTF
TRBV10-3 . CAISESAGNIPGELFF
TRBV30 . CAWSTTGDTRNEQYF
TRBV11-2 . CASSLGEVGEQFF
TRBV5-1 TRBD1 CASSLGTGAWTEAFF